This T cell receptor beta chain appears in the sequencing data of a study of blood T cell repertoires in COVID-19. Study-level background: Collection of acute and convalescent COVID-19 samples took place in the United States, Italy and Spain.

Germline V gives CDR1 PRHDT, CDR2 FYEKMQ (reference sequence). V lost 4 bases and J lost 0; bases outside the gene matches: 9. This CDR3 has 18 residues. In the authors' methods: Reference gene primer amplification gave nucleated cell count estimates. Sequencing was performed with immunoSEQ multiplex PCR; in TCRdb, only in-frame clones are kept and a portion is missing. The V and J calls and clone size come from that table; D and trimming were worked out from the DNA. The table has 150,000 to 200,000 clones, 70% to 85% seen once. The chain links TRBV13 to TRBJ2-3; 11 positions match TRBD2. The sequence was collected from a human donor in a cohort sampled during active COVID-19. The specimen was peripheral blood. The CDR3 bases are TGTGCCAGCAGCTCCTACCTAGCGGGGGGCTCGAGCACAGATACGCAGTATTTT. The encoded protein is CASSSYLAGGSSTDTQYF.